Presented here are 6 T cell receptor beta chains from one specimen sequenced in a study of T cell responses to AZD1222 COVID-19 vaccine. The protocol was immunoSEQ multiplex PCR, while the TCRdb copy is restricted to in-frame clones and leaves out a portion. The sample shows more than 110,000 clones, 92% of them seen only once. The source material was peripheral blood, sampled 28 days after the second AZD1222 dose. These TCRs come from an adult who received the AZD1222 COVID-19 vaccine.

This chain uses TRBV9 with TRBJ2-2, with 8 bases aligning to TRBD1. CDR1 SGDLS and CDR2 YYNGEE come from the germline V gene. V shed 2 bases and J 4 bases; nucleotides not matched to a gene: 4. The CDR3 covers 15 residues. The CDR3 here is CASSVRQGITGELFF. In DNA, the CDR3 is TGTGCCAGCAGCGTTCGACAGGGGATCACCGGGGAGCTGTTTTTT.

The gene calls are TRBV5-6 and TRBJ1-5, with D tentatively TRBD1 (6 bases). Looked up from germline, CDR1 is SGHDT and CDR2 is YYEEEE. The CDR3 extends over 16 amino acids. V lost 6 bases to trimming and J lost 3 bases, with 19 bases between them. CDR3 sequence: CASTIGGGPSNQPQHF. The CDR3 region has the DNA TGTGCCAGCACCATTGGGGGGGGGCCCTCCAATCAGCCCCAGCATTTT.

The rearrangement uses TRBV7-3 and TRBJ2-3; 14 positions match TRBD2. The germline V gene has CDR1 SGHTA and CDR2 FQGTGA. CDR3 length: 16 amino acids. V shed 5 bases, J shed 3 bases, and the junction held 4 bases outside the gene matches. CDR3 region: CASSPGLAGATDTQYF. In DNA, the CDR3 is TGTGCCAGCAGCCCGGGACTAGCGGGAGCAACAGATACGCAGTATTTT. Together with reference TRBV7-3 and TRBJ2-3, the CDR3 gives the full variable domain: GAGVSQTPSNKVTEKGKYVELRCDPISGHTALYWYRQSLGQGPEFLIYFQGTGAADDSGLPNDRFFAVRPEGSVSTLKIQRTERGDSAVYLCASSPGLAGATDTQYFGPGTRLTVL.

V and J are TRBV18 and TRBJ1-2; 10 positions match TRBD1. Germline V gene lookup returns CDR1 KGHSH and CDR2 LQKENI. The CDR3 is 15 residues long. Trimming removed 2 bases from V and 2 bases from J; junction bases left unmatched: 2. This CDR3 reads CASSPKGQGNYGYTF. The CDR3 DNA reads as TGTGCCAGCTCACCAAAGGGACAGGGGAACTATGGCTACACCTTC.

Here the CDR3 DNA reads TGCGCCAGCAGCCAAGATTGGAGTAACGAAGCTTTCTTT. It specifies CASSQDWSNEAFF. The rearrangement links TRBV4-3 to TRBJ1-1; D is unclear. V gave up 0 bases and J gave up 8 bases, with 10 bases separating them. Germline CDR1 and CDR2: LGHNA and YSLEER. The CDR3 is 13 amino acids.

The gene calls are TRBV5-4 and TRBJ2-5, with 8 bases matching TRBD2. The length of the CDR3 is 18 residues. V was clipped by 0 bases and J by 0 bases; unmatched bases: 10. Germline V gives CDR1 SGHNT, CDR2 YYREEE (reference sequence). CDR3 nucleotides: TGTGCCAGCAGCTTGGTAGTGGTTAGCGGGACGTACCAAGAGACCCAGTACTTC. Translating gives CASSLVVVSGTYQETQYF.